The 22 T cell receptor beta chains presented below share a single source sample, sequenced in a study of blood T cell repertoires in COVID-19. Produced via immunoSEQ multiplex PCR; TCRdb's table is partial and in-frame only. The profile shows some 150,000 clones, around 82% of them singletons. Sequences were obtained from peripheral blood. All receptors come from a man aged 55 to 70 with COVID-19, enrolled during active disease.

Worth noting for this clone: This sample includes further DNA sequences coding for the same CDR3. This chain joins TRBV14 and TRBJ1-4, with D perhaps TRBD1 (6 bases). The germline V gene has CDR1 SGHDN and CDR2 FVKESK. The length of the CDR3 is 18 residues. V was cut by 6 bases and J by 0 bases, with 20 bases left in between. The CDR3 region is CASSPDPRTATTNEKLFF. The CDR3 bases are TGTGCCAGCAGTCCCGACCCGAGGACAGCAACAACTAATGAAAAACTGTTTTTT.

V usage is TRBV19 and J usage is TRBJ2-1; 9 nucleotides line up with TRBD1. This CDR3 has 15 residues. V dropped 5 bases and J dropped 1; count of bases not matched to a gene: 3. Per germline, CDR1 LNHDA and CDR2 SQIVND (reference sequence). Here the CDR3 DNA reads TGTGCCAGTAGTTGGGGACAGGGTTCCTACAATGAGCAGTTCTTC. Protein sequence: CASSWGQGSYNEQFF.

The chain carries TRBV6-5 and TRBJ1-4; D is unresolved. V gave up 4 bases and J gave up 8 bases, with 11 bases separating them. From germline, CDR1 is MNHEY and CDR2 SVGAGI. This CDR3 spans 13 amino acids. The chain's CDR3 is CASSSLTGEKLFF. CDR3 sequence (DNA): TGTGCCAGCAGTTCGCTGACCGGGGAAAAACTGTTTTTT.

The rearrangement uses TRBV4-3 and TRBJ1-5; 8 nucleotides line up with TRBD1. Trimming removed 4 bases from V and 4 bases from J; junction bases left unmatched: 6. CDR1 is LGHNA and CDR2 is YSLEER in the germline V gene. The CDR3 consists of 15 residues. CDR3 region: CASSPYWTGNQPQHF. In DNA form, the CDR3 reads TGCGCCAGCAGCCCCTATTGGACAGGGAATCAGCCCCAGCATTTT.

The chain couples TRBV27 to TRBJ1-1; D remains ambiguous. The CDR3 runs to 13 residues. Trimming shortened V by 5 bases and J by 4 bases, and 11 bases separated the two germline ends. Germline CDR1 reads MNHEY; CDR2 reads SMNVEV (reference sequence). The CDR3 nucleotides read TGTGCCAGCAGTCCCCCCTATCGCACTGAAGCTTTCTTT. Amino acid sequence: CASSPPYRTEAFF.

The chain joins TRBV5-4 to TRBJ2-6; D is unclear. Germline CDR1 is SGHNT and CDR2 is YYREEE (reference sequence). V was clipped by 7 bases and J by 1 base, with 12 bases between them. CDR3 length: 15 residues. Here the CDR3 DNA reads TGTGCCAGCGCCTCTGGCAGGTCTGGGGCCAACGTCCTGACTTTC. It specifies CASASGRSGANVLTF.

Worth noting for this clone: The same CDR3 can be traced to other DNA sequences in this sample. The chain is built from TRBV6-4 and TRBJ1-6; D unresolved. The V and J ends lost 2 bases and 7 bases respectively, with 6 bases between them. The CDR3 totals 13 residues. The germline V gene encodes CDR1 MRHNA and CDR2 SNTAGT. Here the CDR3 DNA reads TGTGCCAGCAGTGACCGCGGGAATTCACCCCTCCACTTT. Residues: CASSDRGNSPLHF.

This chain links TRBV6-2 or TRBV6-3 with TRBJ2-7, with D perhaps matching TRBD2 (5 bases). The CDR3 has 14 amino acids. The V end lost 2 bases, the J end lost 0 bases, and 8 bases lay between the germline ends. Looked up from germline, CDR1 is MNHEY and CDR2 is SVGEGT. Written as DNA, the CDR3 is TGTGCCAGCAGTTACCTTAGCGTCTCCTACGAGCAGTACTTC. Translation gives CASSYLSVSYEQYF.

The chain couples TRBV14 to TRBJ2-5; 9 bases line up with TRBD1. Germline V gene data show CDR1 as SGHDN and CDR2 as FVKESK. With V trimmed by 5 bases and J by 4 bases, 11 bases remained unmatched. The CDR3 is 16 residues long. The CDR3: CASSAGTGLSGETQYF. The CDR3 bases are TGTGCCAGCAGCGCGGGGACAGGGTTATCAGGAGAGACCCAGTACTTC.

The rearrangement uses TRBV6-5 and TRBJ2-3; D may be TRBD1 (6 bases). This CDR3 has 14 amino acids. With 4 bases removed from V and 2 bases from J, the gap between germline ends came to 10 bases. CDR1 MNHEY and CDR2 SVGAGI come from the germline V gene. The CDR3 spells CASSLRDNTDTQYF. CDR3 DNA sequence: TGTGCCAGCAGTTTGAGGGACAACACAGATACGCAGTATTTT.

The chain uses TRBV5-4 and TRBJ1-2; 7 bases are shared with TRBD1. CDR1 and CDR2 from the germline V gene are SGHNT and YYREEE (reference sequence). Unmatched junction bases numbered 7, after V lost 3 bases and J lost 8 bases. The CDR3 covers 13 residues. CDR3 loop: CASSSPQGKGYTF. In DNA form, the CDR3 reads TGTGCCAGCAGCTCCCCACAGGGGAAGGGCTACACCTTC.

The V gene is TRBV7-2, the J gene TRBJ2-1, with a weak D call TRBD2 (6 bases). Germline V CDR1 and CDR2: SGHTA, FQGNSA. Trimming removed 8 bases from V and 0 bases from J, with 17 bases in between. There are 16 residues in the CDR3. CDR3 residues: CASRPSGSSSYNEQFF. The CDR3 DNA follows: TGTGCCAGCCGCCCGAGCGGGTCGAGCTCCTACAATGAGCAGTTCTTC.

As regards this clone: This same CDR3 is encoded by further DNA sequences in the sample. This chain links TRBV19 with TRBJ2-3; 9 bases are a match to TRBD1. Trimming at V came to 3 bases and at J to 0 bases, leaving 16 bases not matched to a gene. CDR3 size: 20 residues. Germline V gene data show CDR1 as LNHDA and CDR2 as SQIVND (reference sequence). The CDR3 coding sequence is TGTGCCAGTAGTATCGAAGGACCGGGACAGGGATCTTCTAGCACAGATACGCAGTATTTT. It translates to CASSIEGPGQGSSSTDTQYF.

The V call is TRBV27, the J call TRBJ2-7; D may be TRBD2 (5 bases). Trimming took off 3 bases at V and 0 bases at J, with 9 bases between the two ends. Germline loops: CDR1 MNHEY, CDR2 SMNVEV (reference sequence). The CDR3 runs to 14 residues. The CDR3 DNA sequence: TGTGCCAGCAGTTTCCATGCGGGCTCCTACGAGCAGTACTTC. Translation gives CASSFHAGSYEQYF.

The chain is built from TRBV15 and TRBJ2-7; D is unclear. Germline V CDR1 and CDR2: LNHNV, YYDKDF (reference sequence). CDR3 length: 14 residues. V gave up 1 base and J gave up 2 bases, with 9 bases separating them. CDR3 residues: CATSRVGHPYEQYF. The CDR3 bases are TGTGCCACCAGCAGAGTCGGTCACCCCTACGAGCAGTACTTC.

J is TRBJ1-2 and V is TRBV6-5; D is undetermined. Trimming stripped 0 bases from V and 1 base from J, with 9 bases between. Germline V gene sequence: CDR1 MNHEY, CDR2 SVGAGI. The CDR3 is made up of 15 amino acids. CDR3 residues: CASSYSAGGNYGYTF. In DNA form, the CDR3 reads TGTGCCAGCAGTTACTCCGCCGGTGGTAACTATGGCTACACCTTC.

This chain connects TRBV7-9 to TRBJ2-2, with D perhaps matching TRBD2 (5 bases). Trimming stripped 2 bases from V and 6 bases from J, with 7 bases between. The CDR3 extends over 13 amino acids. Per germline, CDR1 SEHNR and CDR2 FQNEAQ (reference sequence). Here the CDR3 reads CASSLSGAGELFF. The DNA of the CDR3 is TGTGCCAGCAGCTTAAGCGGTGCCGGGGAGCTGTTTTTT.

The chain uses TRBV12-5 and TRBJ1-4; D unclear. Germline V gene sequence: CDR1 LGHNT, CDR2 FRNRAP. V was trimmed by 7 bases and J by 6 bases, leaving 15 bases between them. The CDR3 extends over 14 amino acids. The CDR3 spells CASAFPPRDEKLFF. CDR3 in DNA: TGTGCTAGTGCTTTCCCTCCTCGGGATGAAAAACTGTTTTTT.

The chain is built from TRBV6-2 or TRBV6-3 and TRBJ2-5; possible D gene TRBD1, 6 bases. Trimming left V 6 bases short and J 1 base short, with 15 bases between. The germline V gene encodes CDR1 MNHEY and CDR2 SVGEGT. This CDR3 contains 15 residues. CDR3 sequence reads: CASSSRQALQETQYF. CDR3 coding DNA: TGTGCCAGCAGCAGTCGACAGGCGCTCCAAGAGACCCAGTACTTC.

V and J are TRBV9 and TRBJ2-5; 11 bases are shared with TRBD2. The length of the CDR3 is 16 residues. The ends lost 4 bases at V and 5 bases at J; junction bases unmatched: 10. CDR1 and CDR2 (germline): SGDLS, YYNGEE. CDR3 region: CASSQTIAGGQETQYF. CDR3 in DNA: TGTGCCAGCAGCCAGACAATAGCGGGGGGGCAGGAGACCCAGTACTTC. The full variable domain, with the rest looked up from reference TRBV9 and TRBJ2-5, is DSGVTQTPKHLITATGQRVTLRCSPRSGDLSVYWYQQSLDQGLQFLIQYYNGEERAKGNILERFSAQQFPDLHSELNLSSLELGDSALYFCASSQTIAGGQETQYFGPGTRLLVL.

The V gene is TRBV7-2, the J gene TRBJ2-1; 10 positions agree with TRBD2. CDR3 length: 15 residues. Per the germline V gene, CDR1 is SGHTA and CDR2 is FQGNSA. With 6 bases clipped from V and 4 bases from J, the junction kept 6 bases outside the gene matches. The CDR3: CASRNSGGPYNEQFF. The CDR3 bases are TGTGCCAGCAGAAATAGCGGGGGGCCATACAATGAGCAGTTCTTC.

The chain employs TRBV2 and TRBJ1-3; TRBD1 matches at 7 bases. This CDR3 is built from 16 residues. V lost 6 bases and J lost 0; bases outside the gene matches: 8. Germline CDR1 reads SNHLY; CDR2 reads FYNNEI. The CDR3, as DNA: TGTGCCAGCAGAACACAGGGGCGAGTCTCTGGAAACACCATATATTTT. Protein sequence: CASRTQGRVSGNTIYF.